Listed here are 3 T cell receptor beta chains from one sample, sequenced in a study of T cells in tumors after PD-1 blockade. Measured with immunoSEQ multiplex PCR; TCRdb has only the in-frame clones, and not every one. The sample carries 45,000 to 60,000 clones, 75% to 85% recorded once. Sequenced here: PBMCs, sampled before anti-PD-1 treatment. The receptors were sampled from a human donor with basal cell carcinoma.

The V and J genes are TRBV2 and TRBJ1-5; D remains ambiguous. The CDR3 totals 16 residues. From germline, CDR1 is SNHLY and CDR2 FYNNEI. Trimming shortened V by 4 bases and J by 0 bases, and 13 bases separated the two germline ends. CDR3 protein: CASSVLPYYSNQPQHF. The CDR3 bases are TGTGCCAGCAGTGTACTTCCCTATTATAGCAATCAGCCCCAGCATTTT.

This chain links TRBV7-9 with TRBJ2-1; D remains ambiguous. The CDR3 extends over 15 amino acids. The V gene's germline CDR1 is SEHNR and CDR2 FQNEAQ (reference sequence). Deletions cut 5 bases from V and 7 bases from J, with 18 bases between. In DNA form, the CDR3 reads TGTGCCAGCAGCCGAGACCCCGTCCTTTGGAATGAGCAGTTCTTC. It specifies CASSRDPVLWNEQFF.

Only one count was recorded for this clone. The V gene is TRBV7-9, the J gene TRBJ1-1; the match to TRBD1 covers 9 bases. The trim removed 4 bases at V and 3 bases at J, leaving 3 bases unmatched. The CDR3 consists of 14 residues. Germline V gene sequence: CDR1 SEHNR, CDR2 FQNEAQ (reference sequence). DNA of the CDR3: TGTGCCAGCAGCTCCAGGACAGGGGACACTGAAGCTTTCTTT. Translating gives CASSSRTGDTEAFF.